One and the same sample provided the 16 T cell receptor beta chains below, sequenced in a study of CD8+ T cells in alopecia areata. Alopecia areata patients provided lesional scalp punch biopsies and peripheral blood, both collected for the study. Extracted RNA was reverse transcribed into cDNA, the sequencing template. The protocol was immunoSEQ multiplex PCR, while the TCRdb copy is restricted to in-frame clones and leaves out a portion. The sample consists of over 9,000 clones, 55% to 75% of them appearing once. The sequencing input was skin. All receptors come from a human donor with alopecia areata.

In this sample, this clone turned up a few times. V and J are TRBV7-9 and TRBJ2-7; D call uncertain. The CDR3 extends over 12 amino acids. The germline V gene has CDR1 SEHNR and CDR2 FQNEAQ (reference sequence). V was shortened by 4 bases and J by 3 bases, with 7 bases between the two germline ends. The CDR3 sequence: CASSSDGYEQYF. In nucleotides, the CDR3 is TGTGCCAGCAGCTCCGACGGCTACGAGCAGTACTTC.

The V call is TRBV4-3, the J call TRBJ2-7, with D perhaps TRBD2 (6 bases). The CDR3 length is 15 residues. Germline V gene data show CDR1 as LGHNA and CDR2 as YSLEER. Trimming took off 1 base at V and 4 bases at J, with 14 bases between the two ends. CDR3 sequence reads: CASSQVGGLGYEQYF. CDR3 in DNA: TGCGCCAGCAGCCAAGTCGGAGGGTTAGGTTACGAGCAGTACTTC.

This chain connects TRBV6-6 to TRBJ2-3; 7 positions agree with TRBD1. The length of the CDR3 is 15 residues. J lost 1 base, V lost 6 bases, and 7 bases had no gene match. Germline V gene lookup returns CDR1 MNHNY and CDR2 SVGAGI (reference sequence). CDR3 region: CASRYPGTGTDTQYF. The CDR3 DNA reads TGTGCCAGCAGGTACCCCGGGACAGGCACAGATACGCAGTATTTT.

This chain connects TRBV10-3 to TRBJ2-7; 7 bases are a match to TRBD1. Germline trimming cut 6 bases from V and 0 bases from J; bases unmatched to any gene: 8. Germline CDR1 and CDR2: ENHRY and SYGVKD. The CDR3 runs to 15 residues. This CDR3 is CAIRPTGPSSYEQYF. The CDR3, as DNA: TGTGCCATCAGGCCGACAGGGCCGAGCTCCTACGAGCAGTACTTC.

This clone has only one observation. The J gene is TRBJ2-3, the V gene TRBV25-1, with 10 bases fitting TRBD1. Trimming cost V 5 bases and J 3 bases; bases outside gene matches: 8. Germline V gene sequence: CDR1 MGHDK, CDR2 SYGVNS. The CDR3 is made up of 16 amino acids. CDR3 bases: TGTGCCAGCAGTCAACCGGGACAGGGGATGACAGATACGCAGTATTTT. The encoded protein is CASSQPGQGMTDTQYF.

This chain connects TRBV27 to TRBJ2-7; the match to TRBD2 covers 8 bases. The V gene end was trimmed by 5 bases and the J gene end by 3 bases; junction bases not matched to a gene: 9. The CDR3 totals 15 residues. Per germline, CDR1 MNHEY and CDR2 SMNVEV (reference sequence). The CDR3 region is CASSEAAGLGYEQYF. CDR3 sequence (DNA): TGTGCCAGCAGTGAGGCAGCGGGACTAGGCTACGAGCAGTACTTC.

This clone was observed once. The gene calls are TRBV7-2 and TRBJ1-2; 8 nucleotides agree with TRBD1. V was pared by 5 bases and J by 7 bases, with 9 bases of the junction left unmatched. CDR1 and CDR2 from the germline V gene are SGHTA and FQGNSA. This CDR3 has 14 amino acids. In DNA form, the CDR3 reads TGTGCCAGCAGCCTCGGGCAGGGGGCGCGTGGCTACACCTTC. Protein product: CASSLGQGARGYTF. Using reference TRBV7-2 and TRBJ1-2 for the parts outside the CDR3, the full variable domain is GAGVSQSPSNKVTEKGKDVELRCDPISGHTALYWYRQSLGQGLEFLIYFQGNSAPDKSGLPSDRFSAERTGGSVSTLTIQRTQQEDSAVYLCASSLGQGARGYTFGSGTRLTVV.

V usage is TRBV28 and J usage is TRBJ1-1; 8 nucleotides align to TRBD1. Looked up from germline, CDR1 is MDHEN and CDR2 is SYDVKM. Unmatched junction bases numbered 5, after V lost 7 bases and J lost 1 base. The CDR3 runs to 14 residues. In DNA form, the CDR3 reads TGTGCCAGCAAGACAGGGGTCACGAACACTGAAGCTTTCTTT. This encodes CASKTGVTNTEAFF.

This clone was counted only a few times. In DNA form, the CDR3 reads TGTGCCAGCAGCCAGGGACTAGCGAGAGAGACCCAGTACTTC. Protein product: CASSQGLARETQYF. The chain joins TRBV5-6 to TRBJ2-5, with 10 bases lining up with TRBD2. There are 14 residues in the CDR3. The germline V gene encodes CDR1 SGHDT and CDR2 YYEEEE. V dropped 4 bases and J dropped 4; count of bases not matched to a gene: 4.

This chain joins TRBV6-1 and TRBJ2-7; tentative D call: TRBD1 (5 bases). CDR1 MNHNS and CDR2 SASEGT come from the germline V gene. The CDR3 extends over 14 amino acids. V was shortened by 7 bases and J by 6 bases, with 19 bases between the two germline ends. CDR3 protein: CASIPWTLGAEQYF. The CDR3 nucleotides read TGTGCCAGCATCCCATGGACGTTAGGGGCCGAGCAGTACTTC.

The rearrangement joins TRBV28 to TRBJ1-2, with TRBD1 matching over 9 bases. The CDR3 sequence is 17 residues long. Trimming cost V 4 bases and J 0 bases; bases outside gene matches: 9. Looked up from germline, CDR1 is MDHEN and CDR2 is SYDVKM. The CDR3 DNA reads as TGTGCCAGCAGTTCCGTACAGGGGGCAAATCCTAACTATGGCTACACCTTC. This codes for CASSSVQGANPNYGYTF.

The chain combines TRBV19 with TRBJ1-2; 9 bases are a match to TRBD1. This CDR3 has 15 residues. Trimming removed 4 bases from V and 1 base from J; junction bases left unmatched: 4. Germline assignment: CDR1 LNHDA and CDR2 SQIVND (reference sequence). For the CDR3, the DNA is TGTGCCAGTAGTACGGACAGGGGACATAACTATGGCTACACCTTC. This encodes CASSTDRGHNYGYTF.

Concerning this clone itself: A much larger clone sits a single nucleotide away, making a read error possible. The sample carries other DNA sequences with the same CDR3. CDR3 in DNA: TGTGCCAGCAGCCCCAAGAGACTAGCGGGGGGGCCGGGGGAGCAGTTCTTC. Its translation: CASSPKRLAGGPGEQFF. The chain links TRBV7-9 to TRBJ2-1; the match to TRBD2 covers 14 bases. The V segment lost 5 bases and the J segment 10 bases; nucleotides outside the gene matches: 13. This CDR3 has 17 residues. Per germline, CDR1 SEHNR and CDR2 FQNEAQ (reference sequence).

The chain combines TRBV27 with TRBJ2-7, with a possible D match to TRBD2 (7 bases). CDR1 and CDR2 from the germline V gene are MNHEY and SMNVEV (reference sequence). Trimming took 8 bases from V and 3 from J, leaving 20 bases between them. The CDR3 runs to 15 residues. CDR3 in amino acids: CASGGGRGGYYEQYF. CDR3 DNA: TGTGCCAGCGGAGGGGGGAGGGGCGGCTACTACGAGCAGTACTTC.

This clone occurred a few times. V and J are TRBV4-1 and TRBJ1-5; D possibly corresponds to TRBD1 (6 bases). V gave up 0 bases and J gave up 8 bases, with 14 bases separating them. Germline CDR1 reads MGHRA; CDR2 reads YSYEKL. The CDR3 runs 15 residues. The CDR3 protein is CASSQDPQGWEPQHF. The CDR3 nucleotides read TGCGCCAGCAGCCAAGATCCTCAGGGGTGGGAGCCCCAGCATTTT.

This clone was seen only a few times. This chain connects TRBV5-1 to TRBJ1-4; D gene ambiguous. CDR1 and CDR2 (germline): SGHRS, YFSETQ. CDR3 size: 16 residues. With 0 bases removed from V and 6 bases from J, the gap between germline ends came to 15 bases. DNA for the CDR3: TGCGCCAGCAGCTTGGGAACCAGCGGAGGCCATGAAAAACTGTTTTTT. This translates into CASSLGTSGGHEKLFF.